The 17 T cell receptor beta chains below all came from one sample that was sequenced in a study of T cells in pancreatic ductal adenocarcinoma. No neoadjuvant therapy was given to the selected pancreatic ductal adenocarcinoma patients before their surgery. The table came from immunoSEQ multiplex PCR; TCRdb's copy has only in-frame clones and leaves some out. The sample carries over 90,000 clones, 90% to 95% recorded once. The sample comprised PBMCs. These receptors were collected from a human donor with pancreatic ductal adenocarcinoma.

The rearrangement uses TRBV7-2 and TRBJ2-7; 7 bases map to TRBD2. The CDR3 is made up of 15 amino acids. The ends lost 2 bases at V and 3 bases at J; junction bases unmatched: 7. The germline V gene encodes CDR1 SGHTA and CDR2 FQGNSA. The CDR3 DNA reads TGTGCCAGCAGCTTATCTAGCGGCAATAACTACGAGCAGTACTTC. It encodes CASSLSSGNNYEQYF. Full variable domain (rest looked up from reference TRBV7-2 and TRBJ2-7): GAGVSQSPSNKVTEKGKDVELRCDPISGHTALYWYRQSLGQGLEFLIYFQGNSAPDKSGLPSDRFSAERTGGSVSTLTIQRTQQEDSAVYLCASSLSSGNNYEQYFGPGTRLTVT.

This clone was found once. The chain has TRBV28 and TRBJ1-2, with no clear D. This CDR3 spans 13 amino acids. The germline V gene has CDR1 MDHEN and CDR2 SYDVKM. Between the trimmed V and J ends, which lost 4 bases and 4 bases, there was a span of 10 bases. CDR3: CASSYWSTYGYTF. CDR3 DNA sequence: TGTGCCAGCAGTTATTGGAGCACCTATGGCTACACCTTC.

The rearrangement links TRBV5-1 to TRBJ1-5; D perhaps matches TRBD1 (5 bases). Trimming took off 1 base at V and 6 bases at J, with 14 bases between the two ends. The CDR3 is 15 amino acids. The germline CDR1 and CDR2 sequences are SGHRS and YFSETQ. The CDR3 nucleotides read TGCGCCAGCAGCTTGTTTCCAGGGTCGGTTCAGCCCCAGCATTTT. It translates to CASSLFPGSVQPQHF.

The rearrangement joins TRBV5-4 to TRBJ2-5; D is perhaps TRBD1 (6 bases). Germline assignment: CDR1 SGHNT and CDR2 YYREEE (reference sequence). V was trimmed by 4 bases and J by 2 bases, leaving 12 bases between them. The CDR3 is 14 residues long. The CDR3 loop reads CASSPTGLQETQYF. The CDR3 bases are TGTGCCAGCAGCCCGACAGGTCTACAAGAGACCCAGTACTTC.

The chain is built from TRBV14 and TRBJ2-3; no clear D. The CDR3 totals 12 residues. V was cut by 2 bases and J by 5 bases, with 5 bases left in between. CDR1 SGHDN and CDR2 FVKESK come from the germline V gene. The CDR3 here is CASSQFKDTQYF. The DNA of the CDR3 is TGTGCCAGCAGCCAATTTAAAGATACGCAGTATTTT.

This chain connects TRBV28 to TRBJ1-5, with D tentatively TRBD1 (5 bases). CDR1 and CDR2 from the germline V gene are MDHEN and SYDVKM. CDR3 length equals 18 residues. The ends were cut back, 6 bases at V and 4 bases at J, with 25 bases in the middle. For the CDR3, the DNA is TGTGCCAGCAGCCCGGGGAGGCGGGGAGCGGGGCCAAATCAGCCCCAGCATTTT. This sequence encodes CASSPGRRGAGPNQPQHF.

The chain links TRBV18 to TRBJ1-1; 8 bases are shared with TRBD1. The CDR3 runs to 16 residues. With V trimmed by 4 bases and J by 2 bases, 9 bases remained unmatched. CDR1 and CDR2 from the germline V gene are KGHSH and LQKENI. CDR3 sequence reads: CASSLLTGVDNTEAFF. The CDR3 DNA is TGTGCCAGCTCACTCCTGACAGGGGTTGATAACACTGAAGCTTTCTTT. Filled out from reference TRBV18 and TRBJ1-1, the complete variable domain reads NAGVMQNPRHLVRRRGQEARLRCSPMKGHSHVYWYRQLPEEGLKFMVYLQKENIIDESGMPKERFSAEFPKEGPSILRIQQVVRGDSAAYFCASSLLTGVDNTEAFFGQGTRLTVV.

V gene TRBV12-5 combines with J gene TRBJ2-3; D is perhaps TRBD2 (5 bases). The CDR3 consists of 14 residues. Germline values: CDR1 LGHNT, CDR2 FRNRAP. Trimming stripped 4 bases from V and 6 bases from J, with 14 bases between. CDR3 nucleotides: TGTGCTAGTGGTTCTAGGGAGCTAGCCGATACGCAGTATTTT. It encodes CASGSRELADTQYF.

The chain has TRBV9 and TRBJ1-1; 8 positions match TRBD1. Losses at the gene ends were 0 bases for V and 8 bases for J; bases not matched to a gene: 9. This CDR3 has 15 amino acids. CDR1 SGDLS and CDR2 YYNGEE come from the germline V gene. CDR3 DNA: TGTGCCAGCAGCGTAGACCCAGGGGGCGCGGGAGAAGCTTTCTTT. Its protein product is CASSVDPGGAGEAFF.

The rearrangement joins TRBV15 to TRBJ1-2, with D uncertain. Germline lookup yields CDR1 LNHNV and CDR2 YYDKDF (reference sequence). The V end was cut by 0 bases, the J end by 8 bases, with 10 bases between. The CDR3 is 13 amino acids. In nucleotides, the CDR3 is TGTGCCACCAGCAGAGATGCCCCGGTGGGCTACACCTTC. Protein: CATSRDAPVGYTF. Looking up the rest from reference TRBV15 and TRBJ1-2 gives the full variable domain: DAMVIQNPRYQVTQFGKPVTLSCSQTLNHNVMYWYQQKSSQAPKLLFHYYDKDFNNEADTPDNFQSRRPNTSFCFLDIRSPGLGDTAMYLCATSRDAPVGYTFGSGTRLTVV.

The V and J genes are TRBV4-2 and TRBJ2-1; the match to TRBD1 covers 9 bases. The CDR3 extends over 17 amino acids. The junction had 5 bases not matched to a gene; V was cut back by 0 bases and J by 2 bases. Germline-derived CDR1 and CDR2 are LGHNA and YNFKEQ. CDR3 protein: CASSQDFWDRAYNEQFF. CDR3 sequence (DNA): TGTGCCAGCAGCCAAGATTTTTGGGACAGGGCCTACAATGAGCAGTTCTTC.

The chain has TRBV5-1 and TRBJ2-7; 7 bases line up with TRBD1. The CDR3 runs to 14 residues. V lost 7 bases to trimming and J lost 3 bases; unmatched junction nucleotides: 10. CDR1 is SGHRS and CDR2 is YFSETQ in the germline V gene. The CDR3 nucleotides read TGCGCCAGCGGTGCTGGACAGGTGGACTACGAGCAGTACTTC. This codes for CASGAGQVDYEQYF.

This chain joins TRBV23-1 and TRBJ2-7, with TRBD1 identical over 10 bases. TRBV23-1 falls under the ORF class, with uncertain function. CDR3 length: 17 amino acids. V lost 0 bases, J lost 5 bases, and 10 bases stayed unmatched. CDR3 region: CASSQSLGQGIVHEQYF. The CDR3 nucleotides are TGCGCCAGCAGTCAATCGTTGGGACAGGGGATAGTCCACGAGCAGTACTTC.

The rearrangement uses TRBV10-2 and TRBJ1-5, with a possible D match to TRBD1 (5 bases). Germline V CDR1 and CDR2: WSHSY, SAAADI. The CDR3 loop spans 16 amino acids. V shed 2 bases and J shed 2 bases, with 13 bases lying between them. The CDR3 loop reads CASSEMGGRGNQPQHF. DNA of the CDR3: TGCGCCAGCAGTGAGATGGGGGGTAGGGGCAATCAGCCCCAGCATTTT.

The V gene is TRBV7-3, the J gene TRBJ2-3; 14 nucleotides align to TRBD2. The CDR3 consists of 15 residues. J lost 6 bases, V lost 5 bases, and 4 bases had no gene match. The germline CDR1 and CDR2 sequences are SGHTA and FQGTGA. The CDR3 spells CASSTTSGRGDTQYF. The CDR3 DNA reads as TGTGCCAGCAGCACGACTAGCGGGAGGGGGGATACGCAGTATTTT.

V and J are TRBV2 and TRBJ1-2; 10 bases are shared with TRBD1. Trimming removed 4 bases from V and 5 bases from J; junction bases left unmatched: 10. The CDR3 is 16 amino acids. Germline V gene data show CDR1 as SNHLY and CDR2 as FYNNEI. The chain's CDR3 is CASSAPGTGAFYGYTF. The DNA for the CDR3 is TGTGCCAGCAGTGCCCCGGGGACAGGGGCTTTTTATGGCTACACCTTC.

The CDR3 loop is CASSLQVSGVQNEQFF. CDR3 bases: TGCGCCAGCAGCTTGCAAGTCTCGGGAGTACAAAATGAGCAGTTCTTC. The J gene is TRBJ2-1, the V gene TRBV5-1; possible D gene TRBD2, 6 bases. This CDR3 has 16 amino acids. Trimming cost V 1 base and J 7 bases, with 18 bases left between them. CDR1 and CDR2 (germline): SGHRS, YFSETQ. Complete variable domain (other parts from reference TRBV5-1 and TRBJ2-1): KAGVTQTPRYLIKTRGQQVTLSCSPISGHRSVSWYQQTPGQGLQFLFEYFSETQRNKGNFPGRFSGRQFSNSRSEMNVSTLELGDSALYLCASSLQVSGVQNEQFFGPGTRLTVL.